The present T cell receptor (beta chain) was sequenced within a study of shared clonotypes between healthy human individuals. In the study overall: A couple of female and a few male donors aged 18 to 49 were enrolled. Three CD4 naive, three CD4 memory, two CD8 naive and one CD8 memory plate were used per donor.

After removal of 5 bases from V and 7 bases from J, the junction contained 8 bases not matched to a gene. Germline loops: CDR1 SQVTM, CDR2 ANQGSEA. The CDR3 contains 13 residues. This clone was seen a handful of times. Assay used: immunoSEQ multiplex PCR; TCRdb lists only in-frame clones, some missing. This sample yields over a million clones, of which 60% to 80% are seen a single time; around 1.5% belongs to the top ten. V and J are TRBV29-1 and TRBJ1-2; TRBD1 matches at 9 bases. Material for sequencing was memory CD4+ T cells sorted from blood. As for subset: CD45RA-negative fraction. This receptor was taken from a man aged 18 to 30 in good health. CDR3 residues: CSVTVGTGLGYTF. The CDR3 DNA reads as TGCAGCGTTACGGTCGGGACAGGGCTTGGCTACACCTTC.